This is a list of T cell receptor beta chains from one sample in a study of blood T cell repertoires in COVID-19. This table comes from immunoSEQ multiplex PCR, and its TCRdb copy is limited to in-frame clones, with some not included. The sample comprises around 42,000 clones, about 86% of which are singletons, and approximately 2.5% rests with the top ten. The sequencing sample was made of peripheral blood. The origin of the receptors is a woman in her sixties or seventies with acute or convalescent COVID-19. The CDR3 runs from the conserved cysteine through the conserved F or W. The order of the fields is CDR3 protein, V gene.

cdr3_aa: CASSFYRQGGKFF
v_call: TRBV12-3/TRBV12-4

cdr3_aa: CASSSLYQETQYF
v_call: TRBV5-1

cdr3_aa: CASSSDSRGTPLHF
v_call: TRBV5-1

cdr3_aa: CASSFVLGQGNQPQHF
v_call: TRBV28

cdr3_aa: CASSLVGVTDTQYF
v_call: TRBV5-1

cdr3_aa: CASSLNTDTQYF
v_call: TRBV19

cdr3_aa: CASSWGQGRQPQHF
v_call: TRBV7-8

cdr3_aa: CASSETRQALNEQFF
v_call: TRBV2

cdr3_aa: CSVGHQGNYGYTF
v_call: TRBV29-1

cdr3_aa: CASSSSGNNQPQHF
v_call: TRBV27

cdr3_aa: CATSPLDSFYEQYF
v_call: TRBV15

cdr3_aa: CASSKGTGGLNTEAFF
v_call: TRBV19

cdr3_aa: CASSIGGTNEKLFF
v_call: TRBV5-5

cdr3_aa: CASTSNYGYTF
v_call: TRBV6-5

cdr3_aa: CASRSLQSSYNSPLHF
v_call: TRBV2

cdr3_aa: CASSLKLAGQFF
v_call: TRBV5-6

cdr3_aa: CASRSEIPGLAGWNYEQYF
v_call: TRBV12-2

cdr3_aa: CAISESREQFF
v_call: TRBV10-3

cdr3_aa: CASSRSGQITYGYTF
v_call: TRBV5-4

cdr3_aa: CASSLNRQGGAEAFF
v_call: TRBV18

cdr3_aa: CASSAAGGVNGYTF
v_call: TRBV9

cdr3_aa: CATVDRGGNQPQHF
v_call: TRBV19

cdr3_aa: CASSPTAPPQETQYF
v_call: TRBV18

cdr3_aa: CATSTGTVISENYGYTF
v_call: TRBV15

cdr3_aa: CASSRQGAAGSGNTIYF
v_call: TRBV3-1/TRBV3-2

cdr3_aa: CASSLAWDRDPDTQYF
v_call: TRBV5-5

cdr3_aa: CASSWARYEQYF
v_call: TRBV28

cdr3_aa: CASSPRDRNYGYTF
v_call: TRBV6-5

cdr3_aa: CASSPEYRGGTGELFF
v_call: TRBV28

cdr3_aa: CASSLSPTGSAYNEQFF
v_call: TRBV5-1

cdr3_aa: CASSQTGSTYGYTF
v_call: TRBV4-1

cdr3_aa: CASSTPGTVYEQYF
v_call: TRBV19

cdr3_aa: CASSMEGFNTGELFF
v_call: TRBV7-6